Below are 10 T cell receptor beta chains sequenced from a single sample in a study of blood T cell repertoires in COVID-19. This table comes from immunoSEQ multiplex PCR, and its TCRdb copy is limited to in-frame clones, with some not included. The profile shows about 140,000 clones, around 81% of them singletons. Sequencing input: peripheral blood. These receptors all stem from a human donor in a cohort sampled during active COVID-19.

This chain joins TRBV14 and TRBJ2-7; D remains ambiguous. From germline, CDR1 is SGHDN and CDR2 FVKESK. V lost 6 bases and J 3 bases, leaving 9 bases between the germline ends. CDR3 length equals 12 residues. The CDR3 sequence is CASSSDFYEQYF. As DNA, the CDR3 is TGTGCCAGCAGTTCCGACTTCTACGAGCAGTACTTC.

This chain uses TRBV9 with TRBJ2-3; D might be TRBD2 (5 bases). The CDR3 totals 14 residues. CDR1 SGDLS and CDR2 YYNGEE come from the germline V gene. V was cut by 0 bases and J by 0 bases, with 5 bases left in between. The CDR3 spells CASSVGGSTDTQYF. In DNA, the CDR3 is TGTGCCAGCAGCGTAGGCGGGAGCACAGATACGCAGTATTTT.

V and J are TRBV5-4 and TRBJ1-2; D unresolved. V gave up 0 bases and J gave up 7 bases, with 16 bases separating them. Germline lookup yields CDR1 SGHNT and CDR2 YYREEE (reference sequence). CDR3 length: 15 residues. CDR3: CASSLELGSMVGYTF. In DNA form, the CDR3 reads TGTGCCAGCAGCTTGGAGCTAGGTTCGATGGTTGGCTACACCTTC. Full variable domain (outside the CDR3, taken from reference TRBV5-4 and TRBJ1-2): ETGVTQSPTHLIKTRGQQVTLRCSSQSGHNTVSWYQQALGQGPQFIFQYYREEENGRGNFPPRFSGLQFPNYSSELNVNALELDDSALYLCASSLELGSMVGYTFGSGTRLTVV.

This chain uses TRBV12-3 or TRBV12-4 with TRBJ2-1; a possible D gene is TRBD2 (6 bases). V gave up 7 bases and J gave up 4 bases, with 11 bases separating them. The CDR3 runs to 13 residues. CDR3 region: CASKTRLYNEQFF. Here the CDR3 DNA reads TGTGCCAGCAAGACTAGGCTGTACAATGAGCAGTTCTTC.

This chain connects TRBV19 to TRBJ2-5; 10 bases line up with TRBD1. CDR3 length equals 14 residues. V lost 6 bases, J lost 4 bases, and 5 bases stayed unmatched. CDR1 is LNHDA, CDR2 SQIVND, per germline (reference sequence). DNA for the CDR3: TGTGCCAGTAGCCGGGACAGGGGAACAGAGACCCAGTACTTC. It encodes CASSRDRGTETQYF.

The rearrangement uses TRBV9 and TRBJ2-3; TRBD2 matches at 11 bases. Per the germline V gene, CDR1 is SGDLS and CDR2 is YYNGEE. The V gene end was trimmed by 3 bases and the J gene end by 8 bases; junction bases not matched to a gene: 14. The CDR3 has 17 amino acids. The CDR3 DNA sequence: TGTGCCAGCAGCGGCCGGTCGACTAGCGGGGCTTGGGGTACGCAGTATTTT. Residues: CASSGRSTSGAWGTQYF.

This clone was observed a handful of times. The V gene is TRBV5-4, the J gene TRBJ1-1; a possible D gene is TRBD1 (6 bases). Germline V gives CDR1 SGHNT, CDR2 YYREEE (reference sequence). CDR3 length equals 14 residues. V was cut by 5 bases and J by 5 bases, with 16 bases left in between. This CDR3 reads CASRQAGDRTEAFF. CDR3 coding DNA: TGTGCCAGCAGACAGGCAGGGGATCGGACTGAAGCTTTCTTT.

This sequence joins TRBV11-2 and TRBJ1-5, with unresolved D. The germline CDR1 and CDR2 sequences are SGHAT and FQNNGV. V lost 1 base and J 1 base, leaving 11 bases between the germline ends. The CDR3 runs to 16 residues. CDR3 sequence reads: CASSLVRGYSNQPQHF. The CDR3 DNA reads as TGTGCCAGCAGCTTAGTACGGGGATACAGCAATCAGCCCCAGCATTTT.

This clone showed up just a few times. The genes are TRBV7-2 and TRBJ2-3, with 7 bases lining up with TRBD2. Germline lookup yields CDR1 SGHTA and CDR2 FQGNSA. V lost 2 bases, J lost 0 bases, and 2 bases stayed unmatched. This CDR3 spans 15 amino acids. CDR3 DNA sequence: TGTGCCAGCAGCTTACTAGCGGAAAGCACAGATACGCAGTATTTT. It specifies CASSLLAESTDTQYF.

The chain joins TRBV5-1 to TRBJ1-5; D might be TRBD1 (6 bases). The CDR3 sequence is 15 residues long. From germline, CDR1 is SGHRS and CDR2 YFSETQ. V was cut by 4 bases and J by 3 bases, with 14 bases left in between. The CDR3 protein is CASSRTGTPNQPQHF. In nucleotides, the CDR3 is TGCGCCAGCAGCAGAACCGGGACACCCAATCAGCCCCAGCATTTT.